This T cell receptor beta chain derives from a study of OX40 agonist ivuxolimab in advanced cancers. About the investigation overall: Ivuxolimab was a fully human IgG2 agonistic monoclonal antibody targeting the costimulatory receptor OX40 (CD134). Intravenous ivuxolimab was administered to patients every 2 weeks at six dose levels: 0.01, 0.1, 0.3, 1.5, 3 and 10 mg/kg. Among the 52 dose-escalation patients, approximately 20 had hepatocellular carcinoma, roughly 15 melanoma, 9 renal cell carcinoma and 9 head and neck cancer. In the dose-escalation cohort, over 65% of patients were male, and the mean age was approximately 60 years, with a range of about 20 to 90. Prior anti-PD-1, anti-PD-L1 or anti-CTLA-4 therapy was permitted, and 35% to 40% of dose-escalation patients had received checkpoint inhibitors. Three dose-escalation patients achieved partial responses, one with hepatocellular carcinoma and two with cutaneous melanoma. Peripheral TCRbeta sequencing was intended to test whether TCR sequence diversity was altered and clonal T-cell expansion was caused by ivuxolimab. The paper reports the monotherapy dose-escalation portion (N of about 50 patients) of the phase I ivuxolimab trial.

On the study overall, not on this receptor specifically: The antigen specificity of the clonally expanded peripheral T cells was not determined. After ivuxolimab, more expanded clones were found on average in CD8+ T cells than in CD4+ T cells. In the 0.1-3.0 mg/kg groups, partial responders had among the lowest normalized peripheral clonal expansion, particularly in CD8+ T cells. Low levels of normalized T-cell clonal expansion were also seen in some patients who did not respond. At doses of 0.1 to 3.0 mg/kg, clonal expansion of both CD4+ and CD8+ T cells in blood was seen between baseline and week 6.

The trial excluded patients who had a history of autoimmune disease or who were on systemic immunosuppression. Peripheral blood for TCR sequencing was collected from all dose cohorts at baseline, on cycle 4 day 1, and on cycle 7 day 1. Samples were obtained from an open-label, multicenter, first-in-human phase I dose-escalation trial of ivuxolimab. The trial enrolled adults with locally advanced or metastatic head and neck squamous cell, hepatocellular, melanoma or renal cell carcinoma. Before TCR sequencing, CD4+ T cells and CD8+ T cells were sorted from peripheral blood as separate populations. To sequence the TCRbeta CDR3 region, genomic DNA was isolated from the sorted cells. The immunoSEQ Assay was used to sequence the TCRbeta CDR3 regions. Imported from immuneACCESS, the table was reduced by TCRdb to in-frame sequences with V and J called. These copies leave out some clones; in studies compared against another copy, an unresolved V gene accounts for under half, and the cause of the remainder is not known. The sample table records around 60,000 clones; about nine tenths of these occur just once. The ten top clones hold 0.67% of the sample.

A note on this clone: The antigen it recognizes is unknown. The input lacks base qualities; no much larger clone sits a single base away.

Reading from cysteine to phenylalanine, the CDR3 counts 13 amino acids. Just the 39-base CDR3 DNA is kept, in frame starting at base 1. The junction shows trimming of 4 bases on V and 3 bases on J, plus 7 bases between the germline ends. CDR1 and CDR2, per the germline V gene, are SGHTA and FQGTGA. Sequencing was performed on CD4+ or CD8+ T cells sorted from blood, taken in a trial of the OX40 agonist ivuxolimab. The receptor was derived from an adult with an advanced solid tumor such as melanoma, head and neck, liver or kidney cancer. The V gene is TRBV7-3 and the J gene is TRBJ1-5, with the D gene call left open. CDR3 loop: CASSSGPNQPQHF. In nucleotide form, the sequence is TGTGCCAGCAGCTCGGGCCCCAATCAGCCCCAGCATTTT. The entire variable domain, with the stretches around the CDR3 drawn from the reference TRBV7-3 and TRBJ1-5 proteins, is GAGVSQTPSNKVTEKGKYVELRCDPISGHTALYWYRQSLGQGPEFLIYFQGTGAADDSGLPNDRFFAVRPEGSVSTLKIQRTERGDSAVYLCASSSGPNQPQHFGDGTRLSIL.